The 27 T cell receptor beta chains in this list originate from one sample, sequenced in a study of blood T cells in healthy people across ages (dated by TCRdb to 2014 to 2015). Preparation of the library involved 5' RACE. The instrument given in TCRdb is Illumina HiSeq 2500. A second roughly 6 to 12 cycle PCR used a sample-barcoded 5' primer and a J-beta primer mix. TCRdb reprocessed the public reads (quality trimming at Q25 with fastp, clone calling with MiXCR) and kept in-frame beta chains. One record per CDR3 amino acid sequence lists the most common genes and DNA. Counted in this sample were some 670,000 distinct CDR3 sequences; roughly half of them appeared once. The ten largest clones represent approximately 13% of the sample. The sample taken for sequencing was blood. These TCRs come from a woman aged 80 or over in good health.

The chain recombines TRBV20-1 with TRBJ1-1; possible D gene TRBD1, 5 bases. Trimming took 2 bases from V and 1 from J, leaving 8 bases between them. The CDR3 length is 13 residues. Germline V lookup: CDR1 DFQATT, CDR2 SNEGSKA (reference sequence). The CDR3 is CSARRRGNTEAFF. In nucleotides, the CDR3 is TGCAGTGCTAGAAGGAGGGGGAACACTGAAGCTTTCTTT.

This clonotype appeared a few times. V usage is TRBV4-2 and J usage is TRBJ2-7, with a tentative D call TRBD2 (5 bases). V was clipped by 4 bases and J by 1 base, with 17 bases between them. The germline V gene encodes CDR1 LGHNA and CDR2 YNFKEQ. The CDR3 length is 16 residues. CDR3 region: CASSPLFAGRSYEQYF. For the CDR3, the DNA is TGTGCCAGCAGCCCCCTTTTTGCGGGTAGGTCCTACGAGCAGTACTTC.

V gene TRBV5-6 combines with J gene TRBJ2-5; D perhaps matches TRBD1 (5 bases). Germline assignment: CDR1 SGHDT and CDR2 YYEEEE. Trimming pared 0 bases from V and 6 bases from J, leaving 9 bases between. The CDR3 runs 13 residues. The CDR3 here is CASSLVGQKTQYF. The DNA of the CDR3 is TGTGCCAGCAGCTTGGTGGGGCAGAAGACCCAGTACTTC.

The chain recombines TRBV7-9 with TRBJ1-1, with TRBD1 identical over 9 bases. Germline lookup yields CDR1 SEHNR and CDR2 FQNEAQ (reference sequence). V dropped 3 bases and J dropped 1; count of bases not matched to a gene: 3. CDR3 length equals 15 residues. The CDR3 sequence: CASSFPGQGNTEAFF. In DNA, the CDR3 is TGTGCCAGCAGCTTTCCGGGACAGGGGAACACTGAAGCTTTCTTT. The complete variable domain, with remaining parts taken from reference TRBV7-9 and TRBJ1-1, reads DTGVSQNPRHKITKRGQNVTFRCDPISEHNRLYWYRQTLGQGPEFLTYFQNEAQLEKSRLLSDRFSAERPKGSFSTLEIQRTEQGDSAMYLCASSFPGQGNTEAFFGQGTRLTVV.

This clonotype has just one count. The chain recombines TRBV19 with TRBJ2-7; D gene uncertain. CDR3 length: 14 amino acids. Trimming shortened V by 5 bases and J by 5 bases, and 16 bases separated the two germline ends. Per germline, CDR1 LNHDA and CDR2 SQIVND (reference sequence). The CDR3 nucleotides read TGTGCCAGTAGTCTCGGACCCGGTCCCCACGAGCAGTACTTC. It codes for CASSLGPGPHEQYF.

Many counts were recorded for this clonotype. The chain recombines TRBV29-1 with TRBJ2-5; a possible D gene is TRBD2 (6 bases). The CDR3 loop spans 13 amino acids. V lost 7 bases, J lost 5 bases, and 17 bases lay in between. Looked up from germline, CDR1 is SQVTM and CDR2 is ANQGSEA. Written as DNA, the CDR3 is TGCAGCGGTAAACGACTAGGCGGGGAGACCCAGTACTTC. Residues: CSGKRLGGETQYF.

The chain couples TRBV20-1 to TRBJ1-2, with 7 positions matching TRBD1. CDR1 DFQATT and CDR2 SNEGSKA come from the germline V gene (reference sequence). The CDR3 is made up of 13 amino acids. J was trimmed by 5 bases and V by 6 bases; bases with no gene match: 9. DNA for the CDR3: TGCAGTGCAGGAACAGGGGCTGGGTATGGCTACACCTTC. Protein: CSAGTGAGYGYTF.

This clonotype was seen a handful of times. This chain joins TRBV2 and TRBJ2-7; 9 bases map to TRBD1. The germline V gene encodes CDR1 SNHLY and CDR2 FYNNEI. V was pared by 4 bases and J by 2 bases, with 3 bases of the junction left unmatched. The CDR3 sequence is 14 residues long. DNA for the CDR3: TGTGCCAGCAGTGGCCGGACAGGGGCCTACGAGCAGTACTTC. Protein sequence: CASSGRTGAYEQYF.

This clonotype has just a few counts. The chain uses TRBV5-1 and TRBJ2-2, with 10 bases aligning to TRBD2. The CDR3 contains 16 residues. Germline V gene sequence: CDR1 SGHRS, CDR2 YFSETQ. V shed 0 bases and J 3 bases; nucleotides not matched to a gene: 2. This CDR3 reads CASSLGTSGYTGELFF. CDR3 bases: TGCGCCAGCAGCTTGGGGACTAGCGGTTACACCGGGGAGCTGTTTTTT.

This clonotype was seen many times. The chain links TRBV7-6 to TRBJ2-1, with a possible D match to TRBD1 (5 bases). The CDR3 sequence is 14 residues long. The V gene's germline CDR1 is SGHVS and CDR2 FNYEAQ. Trimming took off 3 bases at V and 4 bases at J, with 10 bases between the two ends. In DNA form, the CDR3 reads TGTGCCAGCAGCTTTGGGGCACTTTACAATGAGCAGTTCTTC. The encoded protein is CASSFGALYNEQFF.

A note on this clonotype: A read error is possible here, since a much larger clone lies one base away. J is TRBJ2-3 and V is TRBV5-1; D call uncertain. The germline V gene has CDR1 SGHRS and CDR2 YFSETQ. V lost 3 bases to trimming and J lost 8 bases, with 22 bases between them. This CDR3 has 16 residues. This chain's CDR3 is CASSWASRTRDGTQYF. In DNA form, the CDR3 reads TGCGCCAGCAGCTGGGCCTCACGTACCCGCGACGGTACGCAGTATTTT.

The chain combines TRBV6-1 with TRBJ2-3; D uncertain. V was pared by 3 bases and J by 0 bases, with 10 bases between. CDR3 length equals 15 residues. Germline-derived CDR1 and CDR2 are MNHNS and SASEGT. The CDR3: CASSDSASSTDTQYF. DNA for the CDR3: TGTGCCAGCAGTGATAGTGCGTCCAGCACAGATACGCAGTATTTT.

This clonotype was detected only a few times. A much larger clone differs by one base, so this may be a read error. This chain connects TRBV5-1 to TRBJ2-1, with D unresolved. The end of the DNA is better explained by TRBJ2-7, so the J call may be wrong. Germline-derived CDR1 and CDR2 are SGHRS and YFSETQ. This CDR3 is 13 amino acids long. The CDR3: CASSLTQYNEQYF. The CDR3 DNA reads as TGCGCCAGCAGCTTGACGCAGTACAATGAGCAGTACTTC.

The chain combines TRBV9 with TRBJ2-1, with 12 bases identical to TRBD2. The CDR3 loop spans 15 amino acids. The junction had 4 bases not matched to a gene; V was cut back by 3 bases and J by 6 bases. CDR1 SGDLS and CDR2 YYNGEE come from the germline V gene. The CDR3 DNA follows: TGTGCCAGCAGCGCTAGCGGGGGGGTTGGCAATGAGCAGTTCTTC. Residues: CASSASGGVGNEQFF.

The rearrangement links TRBV7-2 to TRBJ1-2; maybe TRBD1 (5 bases). Germline V gene sequence: CDR1 SGHTA, CDR2 FQGNSA. V dropped 4 bases and J dropped 1 base, with 13 bases sitting between them. CDR3 length: 15 amino acids. This CDR3 is CASSSRQTDNYGYTF. The CDR3 nucleotides read TGTGCCAGCAGCTCCAGACAGACAGATAACTATGGCTACACCTTC.

This clonotype showed up just once. The chain combines TRBV6-6 with TRBJ2-2; 8 nucleotides match TRBD2. Per the germline V gene, CDR1 is MNHNY and CDR2 is SVGAGI (reference sequence). The CDR3 covers 16 residues. V was clipped by 2 bases and J by 1 base; unmatched bases: 3. The CDR3 DNA sequence: TGTGCCAGCAGTTACATGCTAGCGGGGAACACCGGGGAGCTGTTTTTT. Its translation is CASSYMLAGNTGELFF.

This clonotype occurred many times. V gene TRBV29-1 combines with J gene TRBJ2-5; TRBD2 aligns across 12 bases. Germline V lookup: CDR1 SQVTM, CDR2 ANQGSEA. The CDR3 sequence is 14 residues long. V dropped 6 bases and J dropped 0; count of bases not matched to a gene: 2. CDR3 sequence (DNA): TGCAGCGTGAGGACTAGCGGGAACCAAGAGACCCAGTACTTC. Translated: CSVRTSGNQETQYF.

The J gene is TRBJ1-1, the V gene TRBV29-1; D unresolved. The CDR3 is 16 amino acids. Germline V CDR1 and CDR2: SQVTM, ANQGSEA. The V gene lost 0 bases and the J gene lost 1 base, with 15 bases spanning the gap. The CDR3, as DNA: TGCAGCGTTGAAGATCGGGTGGGCGGTCAGAACACTGAAGCTTTCTTT. As protein: CSVEDRVGGQNTEAFF.

The chain links TRBV6-1 to TRBJ2-1, with D possibly being TRBD1 (6 bases). The end of the DNA fits TRBJ2-7 better, so the J call may be wrong. Germline CDR1 is MNHNS and CDR2 is SASEGT. The CDR3 contains 14 residues. The CDR3: CASKTDSFYNEQYF. The CDR3 region has the DNA TGTGCCAGCAAAACGGACAGCTTCTACAATGAGCAGTACTTC.

The genes are TRBV7-9 and TRBJ2-6; the match to TRBD1 covers 7 bases. Per the germline V gene, CDR1 is SEHNR and CDR2 is FQNEAQ (reference sequence). Germline trimming cut 4 bases from V and 1 base from J; bases unmatched to any gene: 4. The CDR3 has 16 amino acids. The CDR3 protein is CASSSYRGSGANVLTF. CDR3 DNA: TGTGCCAGCAGCTCGTACAGGGGTTCTGGGGCCAACGTCCTGACTTTC.

The rearrangement joins TRBV18 to TRBJ2-3; no firm D call. Germline V gives CDR1 KGHSH, CDR2 LQKENI. This CDR3 comprises 14 residues. Trimming cost V 3 bases and J 0 bases, with 7 bases left between them. CDR3 amino acids: CASSPNLSTDTQYF. CDR3 DNA sequence: TGTGCCAGCTCACCGAACCTGAGCACAGATACGCAGTATTTT.

This chain connects TRBV5-1 to TRBJ1-4; D remains ambiguous. CDR1 and CDR2 from the germline V gene are SGHRS and YFSETQ. Between the trimmed V and J ends, which lost 5 bases and 0 bases, there was a span of 14 bases. The CDR3 consists of 16 residues. CDR3 in amino acids: CASRPYFGATNEKLFF. The CDR3 nucleotides read TGCGCCAGCAGACCCTACTTCGGGGCAACTAATGAAAAACTGTTTTTT.

This clonotype showed up many times. The rearrangement uses TRBV18 and TRBJ2-5, with 10 bases fitting TRBD1. Germline V CDR1 and CDR2: KGHSH, LQKENI. V was pared by 6 bases and J by 3 bases, with 10 bases of the junction left unmatched. This CDR3 spans 16 amino acids. For the CDR3, the DNA is TGTGCCAGCTCCCTAAGATCCGGACAGGGGGAAGAGACCCAGTACTTC. This sequence encodes CASSLRSGQGEETQYF.

This clonotype was recorded at least ten times. This chain links TRBV5-5 with TRBJ2-5; 7 positions agree with TRBD1. V was clipped by 3 bases and J by 5 bases; unmatched bases: 4. CDR1 and CDR2 (germline): SGHKS, YYEKEE (reference sequence). The length of the CDR3 is 13 residues. CDR3 protein: CASSSGQWETQYF. DNA for the CDR3: TGTGCCAGCAGCTCGGGACAGTGGGAGACCCAGTACTTC.

The sample holds one count of this clonotype. V usage is TRBV12-3 or TRBV12-4 and J usage is TRBJ1-1; D remains unclear. V was pared by 6 bases and J by 4 bases, with 9 bases between. The CDR3 totals 12 residues. The CDR3 protein is CASRAGITEAFF. The CDR3 DNA sequence: TGTGCCAGCAGAGCAGGTATCACTGAAGCTTTCTTT.

This rearrangement joins TRBV29-1 to TRBJ2-6; D may be TRBD1 or TRBD2 (5 bases each). CDR1 is SQVTM, CDR2 ANQGSEA, per germline. The length of the CDR3 is 13 residues. Deletions cut 5 bases from V and 2 bases from J, with 7 bases between. CDR3 sequence (DNA): TGCAGCGTTCGGGGCACTGGGGCCAACGTCCTGACTTTC. This sequence encodes CSVRGTGANVLTF.

Only a few counts were recorded for this clonotype. V is TRBV24-1 and J is TRBJ2-5; 10 bases are a match to TRBD2. This CDR3 is built from 16 residues. The germline CDR1 and CDR2 sequences are KGHDR and SFDVKD. Germline trimming cut 4 bases from V and 11 bases from J; bases unmatched to any gene: 15. Written as DNA, the CDR3 is TGTGCCACCAGTGACCCGTGGACTAGCGGTAACAATGAGCAGTACTTC. It yields the protein CATSDPWTSGNNEQYF.